The T cell receptor (beta chain) under discussion was sequenced for a study of blood T cells in healthy people across ages. With a J-beta primer mix and a sample-barcoded 5' primer, a second PCR ran about 7 to 12 cycles. A single record per CDR3 protein comes from TCRdb applying MiXCR to the 5' RACE reads. Here the sample spans more than 650,000 distinct CDR3 sequences, roughly 25% being singletons. The sample was also reused in another study, on T cells of mothers and their children.

Sequenced material: blood. This receptor was taken from a boy aged 5 to 17 in good health.

This CDR3 reads CASSLRGPPNTEAFF. The CDR3 nucleotides are TGTGCCAGCAGTTTAAGAGGCCCTCCGAACACTGAAGCTTTCTTT. The chain joins TRBV6-5 to TRBJ1-1; D is unclear. Looked up from germline, CDR1 is MNHEY and CDR2 is SVGAGI. The CDR3 has 15 residues. Trimming took off 4 bases at V and 1 base at J, with 13 bases between the two ends.